The next 5 T cell receptor beta chains were all read from a single sample in a study of shared clonotypes between healthy human individuals (dated by TCRdb to 2020 to 2021). The library was generated by the immunoSEQ multiplex PCR assay. TCRdb took this table from immuneACCESS and kept in-frame rearrangements with V and J called. Such tables lack part of the clones; where checked against another copy, unresolved V genes explain under half of the gap, and the rest is unexplained. The sample data list over a million clones, and under 80% of these were observed just once. The ten largest clones represent nearly 1.5% of the sample. Sequencing was performed on memory CD4+ T cells sorted from blood. Interpreted using the paper, the cell subset or site label stands for: CD45RA-negative fraction. Every receptor here comes from a man aged 18-30 years in good health.

This chain uses TRBV5-1 with TRBJ2-3; TRBD1 aligns across 7 bases. Germline CDR1 and CDR2: SGHRS and YFSETQ. The CDR3 length is 15 residues. V was pared by 1 base and J by 5 bases, with 7 bases of the junction left unmatched. This chain's CDR3 is CASSLSSAGGDTQYF. CDR3 bases: TGCGCCAGCAGCTTGTCTTCGGCAGGGGGAGATACGCAGTATTTT.

The rearrangement links TRBV5-6 to TRBJ2-5; D not resolved. This CDR3 region has 12 residues. Germline assignment: CDR1 SGHDT and CDR2 YYEEEE. Deletions cut 0 bases from V and 5 bases from J, with 5 bases between. This CDR3 reads CASSLGAETQYF. The CDR3 nucleotides are TGTGCCAGCAGCTTGGGGGCGGAGACCCAGTACTTC.

This chain uses TRBV7-2 with TRBJ2-5; TRBD2 matches at 7 bases. After removal of 2 bases from V and 5 bases from J, the junction contained 5 bases not matched to a gene. Germline values: CDR1 SGHTA, CDR2 FQGNSA. The CDR3 length is 14 residues. This chain's CDR3 is CASSLNSGIETQYF. The CDR3 DNA follows: TGTGCCAGCAGCTTAAACAGCGGGATTGAGACCCAGTACTTC. The entire variable domain, with the rest obtained from reference TRBV7-2 and TRBJ2-5, is as follows: GAGVSQSPSNKVTEKGKDVELRCDPISGHTALYWYRQSLGQGLEFLIYFQGNSAPDKSGLPSDRFSAERTGGSVSTLTIQRTQQEDSAVYLCASSLNSGIETQYFGPGTRLLVL.

The chain uses TRBV19 and TRBJ1-1; 7 bases are shared with TRBD1. The germline gives CDR1 LNHDA, CDR2 SQIVND (reference sequence). V was clipped by 4 bases and J by 7 bases; unmatched bases: 6. The CDR3 is 13 amino acids. The CDR3 bases are TGTGCCAGTAGTAACAGGGGAGGCAGTGAAGCTTTCTTT. Amino acid sequence: CASSNRGGSEAFF.

This sequence joins TRBV6-5 and TRBJ1-2; TRBD1 aligns across 9 bases. J lost 7 bases, V lost 4 bases, and 4 bases had no gene match. This CDR3 is built from 13 residues. CDR1 and CDR2 from the germline V gene are MNHEY and SVGAGI. DNA of the CDR3: TGTGCCAGCAGTTCACAGGGGGCTGTTGGCTACACCTTC. It specifies CASSSQGAVGYTF.